The 19 T cell receptor beta chains reported below all come from one sample, sequenced in a study of T cells in Graves' hyperthyroidism and ophthalmopathy. Amplified TCR beta CDR3 regions came from RNA transcripts. A set of HTBI primers served as the primers for a first-round RT-PCR of the TCR CDR3. TCRdb processed the multiplex PCR reads anew with MiXCR; each CDR3 protein has one entry. The sample carries around 250,000 distinct CDR3 sequences, just over 14% recorded once. The specimen sequenced was blood. The receptors stem from a woman aged 40 to 49 with Graves' hyperthyroidism that later progressed to Graves' ophthalmopathy.

The chain combines TRBV19 with TRBJ1-1; D might be TRBD1 (5 bases). The CDR3 spans 14 residues. Germline CDR1 LNHDA, CDR2 SQIVND (reference sequence). Trimming removed 9 bases from V and 4 bases from J, with 18 bases in between. CDR3 coding DNA: TGTGCCAGCAAAGAGAAGGGGATCACCACTGAAGCTTTCTTT. As protein: CASKEKGITTEAFF.

A few counts support this clonotype. V usage is TRBV7-8 and J usage is TRBJ1-5; 12 nucleotides align to TRBD1. Germline V gene data show CDR1 as SGHVS and CDR2 as FQNEAQ. J gave up 1 base and V 1 base, and 8 bases lay outside the gene matches. The CDR3 is made up of 19 amino acids. CDR3 sequence (DNA): TGTGCCAGCAGCTTAGGAGGCAGGGACAGGGGGCTGAGCAATCAGCCCCAGCATTTT. As protein: CASSLGGRDRGLSNQPQHF. Variable domain in full (rest from reference TRBV7-8 and TRBJ1-5): GAGVSQSPRYKVAKRGQDVALRCDPISGHVSLFWYQQALGQGPEFLTYFQNEAQLDKSGLPSDRFFAERPEGSVSTLKIQRTQQEDSAVYLCASSLGGRDRGLSNQPQHFGDGTRLSIL.

This clonotype was seen many times. The J gene is TRBJ1-5, the V gene TRBV20-1; tentative D call: TRBD1 (6 bases). V was clipped by 0 bases and J by 6 bases, with 9 bases between them. CDR1 DFQATT and CDR2 SNEGSKA come from the germline V gene (reference sequence). The CDR3 runs 13 residues. In DNA, the CDR3 is TGCAGTGCTAGAGAACAGGGAGGTCAGCCCCAGCATTTT. The encoded protein is CSAREQGGQPQHF.

The chain joins TRBV28 to TRBJ1-2, with D unresolved. Germline V gene lookup returns CDR1 MDHEN and CDR2 SYDVKM. The CDR3 runs 12 residues. Trimming took 3 bases from V and 3 from J, leaving 5 bases between them. CDR3 residues: CASSLRHYGYTF. Written as DNA, the CDR3 is TGTGCCAGCAGTTTGCGACACTATGGCTACACCTTC.

This clonotype was observed at least ten times. The chain links TRBV28 to TRBJ2-2, with D uncertain. The CDR3 extends over 17 amino acids. V lost 2 bases and J lost 0, with 13 bases in between. Per the germline V gene, CDR1 is MDHEN and CDR2 is SYDVKM. CDR3 sequence: CASSLRWDLTNTGELFF. CDR3 sequence (DNA): TGTGCCAGCAGTTTACGGTGGGATCTAACGAACACCGGGGAGCTGTTTTTT.

This clonotype was seen many times. The chain has TRBV12-3 or TRBV12-4 and TRBJ1-2, with D hard to call. Deletions cut 3 bases from V and 5 bases from J, with 10 bases between. This CDR3 is 13 amino acids long. CDR3 amino acids: CASSFRSQYGYTF. The CDR3 DNA follows: TGTGCCAGCAGTTTCAGGTCTCAATATGGCTACACCTTC.

This clonotype was recorded at least ten times. This chain joins TRBV28 and TRBJ2-3; D perhaps matches TRBD2 (5 bases). Germline values: CDR1 MDHEN, CDR2 SYDVKM. Trimming removed 8 bases at V and 2 bases at J, with 11 bases between. The CDR3 loop spans 13 amino acids. The CDR3 DNA follows: TGTGCCAGCTCGAGCGGATTCACAGATACGCAGTATTTT. Protein: CASSSGFTDTQYF.

This chain joins TRBV6-1 and TRBJ2-1, with a possible D match to TRBD2 (6 bases). V shed 5 bases and J shed 4 bases, with 21 bases lying between them. The CDR3 loop spans 17 amino acids. Per germline, CDR1 MNHNS and CDR2 SASEGT. The CDR3 loop reads CASSPLGTGVGYNEQFF. DNA for the CDR3: TGTGCCAGCAGTCCCCTCGGGACGGGAGTGGGTTACAATGAGCAGTTCTTC.

This clonotype was detected many times. The gene calls are TRBV5-5 and TRBJ2-1; 12 bases match TRBD2. Germline lookup yields CDR1 SGHKS and CDR2 YYEKEE (reference sequence). The V and J ends lost 0 bases and 5 bases, in that order; junction bases with no gene match: 9. The CDR3 consists of 18 residues. The chain's CDR3 is CASSLVASGRAKDNEQFF. The CDR3 DNA follows: TGTGCCAGCAGCTTGGTCGCTAGCGGGAGGGCCAAGGACAATGAGCAGTTCTTC.

This clonotype was counted at least ten times. The rearrangement links TRBV5-1 to TRBJ1-1; perhaps TRBD1 as D (5 bases). CDR1 and CDR2 from the germline V gene are SGHRS and YFSETQ. Trimming took 4 bases from V and 7 from J, leaving 17 bases between them. The CDR3 contains 14 residues. CDR3 protein: CASSPGGTYREAFF. In DNA form, the CDR3 reads TGCGCCAGCAGCCCCGGAGGGACCTACCGTGAAGCTTTCTTT.

The rearrangement uses TRBV12-3 or TRBV12-4 and TRBJ2-1; 8 bases align to TRBD1. This CDR3 has 14 amino acids. The junction had 4 bases not matched to a gene; V was cut back by 8 bases and J by 1 base. CDR3 sequence (DNA): TGTGCCAGCTGGACAGGGAGGTCCTACAATGAGCAGTTCTTC. This gives the protein CASWTGRSYNEQFF.

This clonotype occurred many times. This rearrangement joins TRBV6-1 to TRBJ2-7; 12 positions match TRBD2. There are 18 residues in the CDR3. V lost 5 bases and J lost 2; bases outside the gene matches: 13. Per the germline V gene, CDR1 is MNHNS and CDR2 is SASEGT. For the CDR3, the DNA is TGTGCCAGCAGTCAAATGCCAGGGACTAGCGGGTGGACCTACGAGCAGTACTTC. The encoded protein is CASSQMPGTSGWTYEQYF.

This clonotype occurred many times. V and J are TRBV19 and TRBJ2-5; D may match TRBD1 or TRBD2 (6 bases each). V shed 7 bases and J shed 5 bases, with 14 bases lying between them. Per germline, CDR1 LNHDA and CDR2 SQIVND (reference sequence). The CDR3 contains 13 residues. Here the CDR3 reads CASNKMGGETQYF. The CDR3 DNA sequence: TGTGCCAGTAACAAAATGGGGGGCGAGACCCAGTACTTC. Based on the CDR3 plus reference TRBV19 and TRBJ2-5, the full variable domain is DGGITQSPKYLFRKEGQNVTLSCEQNLNHDAMYWYRQDPGQGLRLIYYSQIVNDFQKGDIAEGYSVSREKKESFPLTVTSAQKNPTAFYLCASNKMGGETQYFGPGTRLLVL.

This clonotype occurred many times. The chain recombines TRBV20-1 with TRBJ2-3; 9 nucleotides match TRBD2. CDR3 length: 15 residues. V was pared by 1 base and J by 4 bases, with 6 bases of the junction left unmatched. Germline CDR1 DFQATT, CDR2 SNEGSKA (reference sequence). CDR3 in amino acids: CSARVREGRADTQYF. The CDR3 DNA is TGCAGTGCTAGAGTGCGGGAGGGCCGAGCAGATACGCAGTATTTT.

The chain joins TRBV27 to TRBJ1-1; 9 bases are a match to TRBD1. With V trimmed by 2 bases and J by 4 bases, 11 bases remained unmatched. The CDR3 is 17 residues long. Germline assignment: CDR1 MNHEY and CDR2 SMNVEV (reference sequence). The CDR3 coding sequence is TGTGCCAGCAGTTTAATCATGGTACAGGGGGCTAGCACTGAAGCTTTCTTT. Translated, it gives CASSLIMVQGASTEAFF.

This clonotype was seen repeatedly, ten times or more. This chain connects TRBV24-1 to TRBJ2-7, with TRBD2 matching over 11 bases. Germline V gene data show CDR1 as KGHDR and CDR2 as SFDVKD. Trimming at V came to 4 bases and at J to 5 bases, leaving 6 bases not matched to a gene. CDR3 length equals 15 residues. The CDR3 DNA follows: TGTGCCACCAGTGACCATGCTAGCGGGAGGAACGAGCAGTACTTC. This encodes CATSDHASGRNEQYF.

At least ten counts were recorded for this clonotype. This chain connects TRBV28 to TRBJ2-2, with D unclear. CDR3 length: 13 amino acids. CDR1 is MDHEN and CDR2 is SYDVKM in the germline V gene. V lost 6 bases, J lost 3 bases, and 8 bases lay in between. CDR3 loop: CASSPIYTGELFF. The CDR3 DNA is TGTGCCAGCAGCCCCATTTACACCGGGGAGCTGTTTTTT.

This clonotype was recorded at least ten times. The V gene is TRBV6-1, the J gene TRBJ1-6, with D hard to call. V lost 3 bases and J 6 bases, leaving 6 bases between the germline ends. This CDR3 is 13 amino acids long. Germline values: CDR1 MNHNS, CDR2 SASEGT. In DNA form, the CDR3 reads TGTGCCAGCAGTGACAGGTCTAATTCACCCCTCCACTTT. This sequence encodes CASSDRSNSPLHF.

The V gene is TRBV10-3, the J gene TRBJ1-2; TRBD1 matches 7 bases. The CDR3 loop spans 14 amino acids. The germline gives CDR1 ENHRY, CDR2 SYGVKD. The J segment lost 3 bases and the V segment lost 0 bases, leaving 1 base of the junction unmatched. The CDR3 spells CAISESGTDYGYTF. The CDR3 bases are TGTGCCATCAGTGAGTCCGGGACAGACTATGGCTACACCTTC.